These 22 T cell receptor beta chains share one sample of origin, sequenced in a study of human T cells and chemical hapten exposure. Using its own MiXCR run on the RACE reads, TCRdb lists one record per CDR3 protein. The sample records approximately 34,000 distinct CDR3 sequences, more than 6% being singletons. The time point was: patch test 1, 2 weeks after DPC sensitization. Treatment: therapeutic diphenylcyclopropenone sensitization with weekly scalp DPC. Extraction of total RNA was performed on unfractionated whole blood. This specimen consisted of whole blood, obtained in connection with sensitization to the hapten diphenylcyclopropenone (DPC). These receptors all stem from a woman younger than 45 with alopecia areata. Some clones in this sample may be carry-over from other donors' samples.

This clonotype was seen more than once but under ten times. The V call is TRBV29-1, the J call TRBJ1-1; D not resolved. Germline CDR1 is SQVTM and CDR2 is ANQGSEA. V lost 4 bases, J lost 0 bases, and 9 bases lay in between. There are 13 residues in the CDR3. CDR3 coding DNA: TGCAGCGTTGCCTTAAACTTGAACACTGAAGCTTTCTTT. Translation gives CSVALNLNTEAFF.

This clonotype was seen repeatedly, ten times or more. V and J are TRBV5-1 and TRBJ2-7; TRBD1 matches at 10 bases. CDR3 length: 15 residues. Germline V CDR1 and CDR2: SGHRS, YFSETQ. The junction had 6 bases not matched to a gene; V was cut back by 4 bases and J by 2 bases. The CDR3 is CASSETGTGAYEQYF. The CDR3 DNA reads as TGCGCCAGCAGCGAGACCGGGACAGGGGCCTACGAGCAGTACTTC.

The table lists this clonotype with many counts. V gene TRBV10-3 combines with J gene TRBJ2-7; 8 bases are a match to TRBD1. The CDR3 extends over 15 amino acids. V trimming: 2 bases; J trimming: 2 bases; junction bases outside the gene matches: 5. Germline CDR1 ENHRY, CDR2 SYGVKD. DNA of the CDR3: TGTGCCATCAGTGAGGGACCGGGACAGGCCTACGAGCAGTACTTC. Protein sequence: CAISEGPGQAYEQYF.

V and J are TRBV7-9 and TRBJ1-1; 7 nucleotides line up with TRBD1. From germline, CDR1 is SEHNR and CDR2 FQNEAQ (reference sequence). CDR3 size: 14 residues. J was trimmed by 4 bases and V by 5 bases; bases with no gene match: 7. The CDR3 here is CASSPPTGRTEAFF. Here the CDR3 DNA reads TGTGCCAGCAGCCCCCCGACAGGGCGCACTGAAGCTTTCTTT.

In this sample, this clonotype turned up many times. At one of its ends the junction is not consistent with the germline gene, which may arise from a read error. The rearrangement links TRBV5-1 to TRBJ1-4; D is unresolved. The CDR3 totals 16 residues. Germline V gene data show CDR1 as SGHRS and CDR2 as YFSETQ. The CDR3 loop is CASSLLGGARNENLFF. CDR3 sequence (DNA): TGCGCCAGCAGCTTATTGGGAGGAGCCCGTAATGAAAACCTGTTTTTT.

This clonotype was found many times. J is TRBJ2-7 and V is TRBV24-1; D could derive from TRBD1 or TRBD2 (5 bases each). V was pared by 4 bases and J by 4 bases, with 13 bases between. Germline CDR1 is KGHDR and CDR2 is SFDVKD. This CDR3 comprises 14 residues. CDR3 sequence (DNA): TGTGCCACCAGTGAGGGGACCTCGGGGTACGAGCAGTACTTC. As protein: CATSEGTSGYEQYF.

This clonotype has more than one count but fewer than ten. The V gene is TRBV27, the J gene TRBJ1-5, with a weak D call TRBD1 (5 bases). The length of the CDR3 is 18 residues. Trimming took off 0 bases at V and 4 bases at J, with 19 bases between the two ends. Looked up from germline, CDR1 is MNHEY and CDR2 is SMNVEV (reference sequence). The CDR3 sequence is CASSLSEGLASSNQPQHF. The CDR3 DNA reads TGTGCCAGCAGTTTATCCGAGGGGTTAGCCTCCTCAAATCAGCCCCAGCATTTT.

The chain couples TRBV5-1 to TRBJ2-7; D gene uncertain. Trimming removed 0 bases from V and 0 bases from J, with 10 bases in between. Germline-derived CDR1 and CDR2 are SGHRS and YFSETQ. The CDR3 totals 15 residues. CDR3 in DNA: TGCGCCAGCAGCTTGGCTCTACAGAGCTCCTACGAGCAGTACTTC. Translation: CASSLALQSSYEQYF. Together with reference TRBV5-1 and TRBJ2-7, the CDR3 gives the full variable domain: KAGVTQTPRYLIKTRGQQVTLSCSPISGHRSVSWYQQTPGQGLQFLFEYFSETQRNKGNFPGRFSGRQFSNSRSEMNVSTLELGDSALYLCASSLALQSSYEQYFGPGTRLTVT.

This clonotype has ten or more counts. The chain links TRBV27 to TRBJ2-1, with D possibly being TRBD1 or TRBD2 (6 bases each). CDR1 is MNHEY, CDR2 SMNVEV, per germline (reference sequence). This CDR3 contains 14 residues. Trimming removed 2 bases at V and 2 bases at J, with 7 bases between. CDR3 loop: CASSLRGAYNEQFF. Written as DNA, the CDR3 is TGTGCCAGCAGTTTAAGGGGGGCCTACAATGAGCAGTTCTTC.

This clonotype was counted at least ten times. This chain links TRBV20-1 with TRBJ2-5, with D possibly matching TRBD1 (6 bases). Germline lookup yields CDR1 DFQATT and CDR2 SNEGSKA (reference sequence). The CDR3 is made up of 13 amino acids. V was pared by 6 bases and J by 5 bases, with 16 bases between. For the CDR3, the DNA is TGCAGTGCCCCCAGGGGTTCGTCTGAGACCCAGTACTTC. This sequence encodes CSAPRGSSETQYF.

This clonotype was seen many times. V gene TRBV12-3 or TRBV12-4 combines with J gene TRBJ1-1; no reliable D call. With 3 bases removed from V and 1 base from J, the gap between germline ends came to 6 bases. CDR3 size: 13 residues. The CDR3 loop is CASSFAANTEAFF. CDR3 nucleotide sequence: TGTGCCAGCAGTTTCGCGGCGAACACTGAAGCTTTCTTT.

In its sample, this clonotype was seen many times. The CDR3 region is CASNPAGENSNQPQHF. The CDR3 DNA reads as TGTGCCAGCAATCCCGCCGGCGAGAATAGCAATCAGCCCCAGCATTTT. V and J are TRBV28 and TRBJ1-5; no clear D gene. Trimming removed 7 bases from V and 0 bases from J, with 16 bases in between. The CDR3 contains 16 residues. CDR1 and CDR2 (germline): MDHEN, SYDVKM.

In its sample, this clonotype was seen a few times. This rearrangement joins TRBV5-1 to TRBJ1-3, with 10 bases lining up with TRBD1. This CDR3 comprises 15 residues. Germline V gives CDR1 SGHRS, CDR2 YFSETQ. V was pared by 4 bases and J by 3 bases, with 4 bases of the junction left unmatched. DNA for the CDR3: TGCGCCAGCAGCCCCGGGACAGGGGTTGGAAACACCATATATTTT. Its translation is CASSPGTGVGNTIYF.

This clonotype was observed many times. The V and J genes are TRBV20-1 and TRBJ2-3; 9 bases align to TRBD2. Germline CDR1 is DFQATT and CDR2 is SNEGSKA (reference sequence). This CDR3 spans 15 amino acids. V was pared by 3 bases and J by 2 bases, with 6 bases of the junction left unmatched. This chain's CDR3 is CSARGAGGLTDTQYF. CDR3 DNA sequence: TGCAGTGCTAGGGGAGCGGGGGGCCTCACAGATACGCAGTATTTT.

This clonotype was picked up a small number of times. The V gene is TRBV3-1, the J gene TRBJ1-5; 7 bases fit TRBD1. V gave up 3 bases and J gave up 2 bases; unmatched junction bases: 13. The CDR3 extends over 18 amino acids. The germline gives CDR1 LGHDT, CDR2 YNNKEL (reference sequence). The CDR3 is CASSHLGGRGSGNQPQHF. In DNA, the CDR3 is TGTGCCAGCAGCCACTTAGGGGGCAGGGGTTCGGGCAATCAGCCCCAGCATTTT.

This clonotype was observed at least ten times. The rearrangement uses TRBV28 and TRBJ2-1; D call uncertain. Germline CDR1 and CDR2: MDHEN and SYDVKM. V was pared by 6 bases and J by 4 bases, with 7 bases between. The CDR3 spans 12 residues. This chain's CDR3 is CASSGSYNEQFF. Here the CDR3 DNA reads TGTGCCAGCAGCGGATCTTACAATGAGCAGTTCTTC.

This clonotype was detected many times. At one end, the junction sequence differs from germline, possibly due to a read error. V is TRBV5-1 and J is TRBJ2-5, with D unresolved. The CDR3 has 12 residues. Per the germline V gene, CDR1 is SGHRS and CDR2 is YFSETQ. Here the CDR3 reads CASSLPPDPPSF. The CDR3 region has the DNA TGCGCCAGCAGCTTACCTCCGGACCCTCCGTCCTTC.

The chain employs TRBV5-1 and TRBJ2-7; D is possibly TRBD2 (5 bases). Trimming took 4 bases from V and 0 from J, leaving 11 bases between them. The germline V gene has CDR1 SGHRS and CDR2 YFSETQ. This CDR3 is 14 amino acids long. CDR3: CASSAEAGSYEQYF. The DNA of the CDR3 is TGCGCCAGCAGCGCGGAGGCAGGCTCCTACGAGCAGTACTTC.

This clonotype was observed a few times. The chain joins TRBV5-6 to TRBJ2-3; TRBD1 matches at 7 bases. The length of the CDR3 is 16 residues. CDR1 and CDR2 (germline): SGHDT, YYEEEE. Trimming at V came to 3 bases and at J to 2 bases, leaving 9 bases not matched to a gene. The CDR3 spells CASSSMWTGFTDTQYF. Written as DNA, the CDR3 is TGTGCCAGCAGCTCGATGTGGACAGGCTTCACAGATACGCAGTATTTT.

This clonotype showed up just a few times. The chain combines TRBV5-1 with TRBJ1-5; possible D gene TRBD1, 5 bases. The CDR3 runs 16 residues. Germline values: CDR1 SGHRS, CDR2 YFSETQ. The V gene lost 4 bases and the J gene lost 1 base, with 15 bases spanning the gap. The CDR3 sequence is CASSLDSGRSNQPQHF. DNA of the CDR3: TGCGCCAGCAGCCTTGACAGCGGCCGGAGCAATCAGCCCCAGCATTTT. The full variable domain, in which reference TRBV5-1 and TRBJ1-5 provide the parts outside the CDR3, is KAGVTQTPRYLIKTRGQQVTLSCSPISGHRSVSWYQQTPGQGLQFLFEYFSETQRNKGNFPGRFSGRQFSNSRSEMNVSTLELGDSALYLCASSLDSGRSNQPQHFGDGTRLSIL.

This clonotype was seen at least ten times. This chain connects TRBV18 to TRBJ2-7; 11 bases map to TRBD1. The CDR3 has 14 amino acids. Germline V lookup: CDR1 KGHSH, CDR2 LQKENI. J gave up 4 bases and V 5 bases, and 4 bases lay outside the gene matches. The CDR3 loop is CASSAGTGGYEQYF. DNA of the CDR3: TGTGCCAGCTCAGCCGGGACAGGGGGTTACGAGCAGTACTTC.

In this sample, this clonotype turned up many times. This chain joins TRBV5-1 and TRBJ2-2, with D unclear. The CDR3 spans 17 residues. Germline CDR1 and CDR2: SGHRS and YFSETQ. V lost 2 bases and J lost 4, with 18 bases in between. DNA for the CDR3: TGCGCCAGCAGCTTTACTATGTATCCAGATATCACCGGGGAGCTGTTTTTT. Translation gives CASSFTMYPDITGELFF.